This T cell receptor (beta chain) is from a study of OX40 agonist ivuxolimab in advanced cancers. Background on the study: As their treatment, patients were administered ivuxolimab, an agonistic anti-OX40 (CD134) antibody.

Germline V lookup: CDR1 MDHEN, CDR2 SYDVKM. The CDR3 length is 17 residues. The V and J ends lost 3 bases and 1 base, in that order; junction bases with no gene match: 6. Only in-frame clones appear in the TCRdb table, and some are missing; sequencing was by immunoSEQ multiplex PCR. There are around 70,000 clones in the sample; 88% occur only once, and 2.5% to 3% lies in the top ten. General study points: Both CD4+ and CD8+ T cell populations in blood had undergone clonal expansion by week 6 at 0.1 to 3.0 mg/kg. Patients with a partial response at 0.1-3.0 mg/kg had among the lowest clonal expansion.

As concerns this clone: No antigen is known for it.

The input for sequencing was CD4+ or CD8+ T cells sorted from blood, taken in a trial of the OX40 agonist ivuxolimab. V and J are TRBV28 and TRBJ2-3; 11 nucleotides line up with TRBD2. The TCR was taken from an adult with an advanced solid tumor such as melanoma, head and neck, liver or kidney cancer. DNA of the CDR3: TGTGCCAGCAGTTTTAGCGGGAGGGTATTGGGCACAGATACGCAGTATTTT. This codes for CASSFSGRVLGTDTQYF. The full variable domain, its missing parts supplied by reference TRBV28 and TRBJ2-3, is DVKVTQSSRYLVKRTGEKVFLECVQDMDHENMFWYRQDPGLGLRLIYFSYDVKMKEKGDIPEGYSVSREKKERFSLILESASTNQTSMYLCASSFSGRVLGTDTQYFGPGTRLTVL.